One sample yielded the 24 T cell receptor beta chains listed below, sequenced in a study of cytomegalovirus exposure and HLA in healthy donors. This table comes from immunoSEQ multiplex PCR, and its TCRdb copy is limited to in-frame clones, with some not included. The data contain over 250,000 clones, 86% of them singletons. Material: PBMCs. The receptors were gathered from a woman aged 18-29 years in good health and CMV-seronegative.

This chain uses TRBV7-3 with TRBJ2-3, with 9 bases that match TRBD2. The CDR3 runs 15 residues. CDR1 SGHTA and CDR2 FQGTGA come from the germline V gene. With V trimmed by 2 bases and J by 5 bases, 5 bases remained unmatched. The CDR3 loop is CASSLVRGGVDTQYF. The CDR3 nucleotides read TGTGCCAGCAGCTTAGTGCGGGGGGGCGTAGATACGCAGTATTTT.

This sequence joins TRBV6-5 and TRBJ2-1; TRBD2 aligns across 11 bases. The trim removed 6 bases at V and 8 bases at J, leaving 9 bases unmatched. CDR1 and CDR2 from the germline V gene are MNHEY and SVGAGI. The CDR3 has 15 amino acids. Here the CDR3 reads CASRLTSGSNYEQFF. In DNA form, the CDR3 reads TGTGCCAGCAGACTCACTAGCGGGAGTAACTATGAGCAGTTCTTC.

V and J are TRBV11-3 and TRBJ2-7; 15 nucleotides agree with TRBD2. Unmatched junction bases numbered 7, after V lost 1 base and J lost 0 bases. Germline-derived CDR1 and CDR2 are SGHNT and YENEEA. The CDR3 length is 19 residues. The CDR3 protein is CASSLARGLAGGSSYEQYF. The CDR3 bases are TGTGCCAGCAGCTTAGCGCGCGGACTAGCGGGAGGGAGCTCCTACGAGCAGTACTTC.

The CDR3 bases are TGCGCCAGCAGCGACTCAATCGGGTCCGCCAATGAGCAGTTCTTC. Encoded protein: CASSDSIGSANEQFF. V usage is TRBV5-1 and J usage is TRBJ2-1; no definite D call. CDR3 length: 15 residues. Germline V gives CDR1 SGHRS, CDR2 YFSETQ. V lost 4 bases to trimming and J lost 6 bases, with 17 bases between them. The full variable domain, rest sourced from reference TRBV5-1 and TRBJ2-1, is KAGVTQTPRYLIKTRGQQVTLSCSPISGHRSVSWYQQTPGQGLQFLFEYFSETQRNKGNFPGRFSGRQFSNSRSEMNVSTLELGDSALYLCASSDSIGSANEQFFGPGTRLTVL.

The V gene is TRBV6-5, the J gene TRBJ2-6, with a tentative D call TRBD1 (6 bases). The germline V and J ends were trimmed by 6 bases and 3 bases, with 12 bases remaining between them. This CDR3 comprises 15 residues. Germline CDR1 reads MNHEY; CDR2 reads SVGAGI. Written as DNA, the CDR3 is TGTGCCAGCAGGAACAGGGACGTTGGGGCCAACGTCCTGACTTTC. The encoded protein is CASRNRDVGANVLTF.

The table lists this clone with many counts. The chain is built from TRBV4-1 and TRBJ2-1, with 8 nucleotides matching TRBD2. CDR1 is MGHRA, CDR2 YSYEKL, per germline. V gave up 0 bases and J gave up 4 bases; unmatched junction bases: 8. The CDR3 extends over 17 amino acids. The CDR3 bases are TGCGCCAGCAGCCAAGATCCCCCACTAGCGGATTACAATGAGCAGTTCTTC. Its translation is CASSQDPPLADYNEQFF.

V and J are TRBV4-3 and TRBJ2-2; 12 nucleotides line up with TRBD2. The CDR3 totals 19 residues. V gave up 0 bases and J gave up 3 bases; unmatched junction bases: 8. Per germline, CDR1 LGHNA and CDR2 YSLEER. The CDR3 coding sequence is TGCGCCAGCAGCCAAGATCCGGCTAGCGGGGGGGCCTACACCGGGGAGCTGTTTTTT. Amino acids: CASSQDPASGGAYTGELFF.

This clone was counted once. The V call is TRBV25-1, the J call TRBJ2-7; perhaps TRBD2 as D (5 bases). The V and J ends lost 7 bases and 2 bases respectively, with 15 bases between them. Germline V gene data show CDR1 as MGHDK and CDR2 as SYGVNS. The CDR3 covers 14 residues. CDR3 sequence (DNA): TGTGCCAGCACCCAAGGAGGCTCTACCTACGAGCAGTACTTC. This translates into CASTQGGSTYEQYF.

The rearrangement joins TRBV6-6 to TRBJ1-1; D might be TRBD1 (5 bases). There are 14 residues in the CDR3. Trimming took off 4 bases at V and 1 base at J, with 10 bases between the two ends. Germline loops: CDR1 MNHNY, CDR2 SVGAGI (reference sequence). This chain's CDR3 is CASSSRDRNTEAFF. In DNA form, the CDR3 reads TGTGCCAGCAGTTCCCGCGACAGGAACACTGAAGCTTTCTTT.

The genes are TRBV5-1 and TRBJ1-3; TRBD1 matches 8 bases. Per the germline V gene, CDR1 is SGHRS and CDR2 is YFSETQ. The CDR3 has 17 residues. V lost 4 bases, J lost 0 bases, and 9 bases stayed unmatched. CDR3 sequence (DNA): TGCGCCAGCAGCAGGGGACAGGCCCTCAGCTCTGGAAACACCATATATTTT. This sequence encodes CASSRGQALSSGNTIYF. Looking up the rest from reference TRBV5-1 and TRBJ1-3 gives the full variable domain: KAGVTQTPRYLIKTRGQQVTLSCSPISGHRSVSWYQQTPGQGLQFLFEYFSETQRNKGNFPGRFSGRQFSNSRSEMNVSTLELGDSALYLCASSRGQALSSGNTIYFGEGSWLTVV.

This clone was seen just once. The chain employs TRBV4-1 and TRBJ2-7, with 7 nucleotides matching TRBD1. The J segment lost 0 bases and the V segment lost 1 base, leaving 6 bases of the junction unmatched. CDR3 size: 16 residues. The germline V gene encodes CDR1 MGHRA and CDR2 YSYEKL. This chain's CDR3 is CASSQGSDRSSYEQYF. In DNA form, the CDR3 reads TGCGCCAGCAGCCAAGGGTCGGACAGGAGCTCCTACGAGCAGTACTTC.

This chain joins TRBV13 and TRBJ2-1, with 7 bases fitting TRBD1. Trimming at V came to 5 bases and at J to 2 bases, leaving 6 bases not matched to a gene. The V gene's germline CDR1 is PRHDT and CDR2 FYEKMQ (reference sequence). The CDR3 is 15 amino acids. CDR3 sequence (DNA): TGTGCCAGCAGCATGGACAGGCCCACCTACAATGAGCAGTTCTTC. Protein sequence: CASSMDRPTYNEQFF.

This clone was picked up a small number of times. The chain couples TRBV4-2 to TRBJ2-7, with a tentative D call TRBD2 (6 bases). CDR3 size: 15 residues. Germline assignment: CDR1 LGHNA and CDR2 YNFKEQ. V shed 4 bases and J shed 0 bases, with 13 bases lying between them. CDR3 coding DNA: TGTGCCAGCAGCCCTAGCGCCCTCTCCTCCTACGAGCAGTACTTC. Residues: CASSPSALSSYEQYF.

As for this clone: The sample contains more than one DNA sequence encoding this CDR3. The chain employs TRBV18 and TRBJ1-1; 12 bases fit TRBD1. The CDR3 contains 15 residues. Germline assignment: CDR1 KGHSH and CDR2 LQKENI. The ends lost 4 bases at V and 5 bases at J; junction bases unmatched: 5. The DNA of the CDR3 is TGTGCCAGCTCACAGGGACAGGGGGCAGGAACTGAAGCTTTCTTT. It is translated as CASSQGQGAGTEAFF.

The CDR3 here is CASSPLTSGSLNEQFF. The CDR3, as DNA: TGTGCCAGCTCACCCCTTACTAGCGGGAGTCTTAATGAGCAGTTCTTC. The chain couples TRBV18 to TRBJ2-1; 11 bases line up with TRBD2. Unmatched junction bases numbered 8, after V lost 3 bases and J lost 7 bases. This CDR3 contains 16 residues. The germline gives CDR1 KGHSH, CDR2 LQKENI. The entire variable domain, with the rest obtained from reference TRBV18 and TRBJ2-1, is as follows: NAGVMQNPRHLVRRRGQEARLRCSPMKGHSHVYWYRQLPEEGLKFMVYLQKENIIDESGMPKERFSAEFPKEGPSILRIQQVVRGDSAAYFCASSPLTSGSLNEQFFGPGTRLTVL.

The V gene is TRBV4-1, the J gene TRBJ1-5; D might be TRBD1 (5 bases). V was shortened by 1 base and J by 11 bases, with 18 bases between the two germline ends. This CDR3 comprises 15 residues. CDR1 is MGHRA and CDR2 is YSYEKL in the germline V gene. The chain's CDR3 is CASSQVMDLRGAQHF. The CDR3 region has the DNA TGCGCCAGCAGCCAAGTCATGGATCTCCGGGGGGCCCAGCATTTT.

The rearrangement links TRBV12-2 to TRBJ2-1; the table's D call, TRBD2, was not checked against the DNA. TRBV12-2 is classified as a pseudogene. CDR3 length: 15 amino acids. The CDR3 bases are TGTGCAAGTCGCTTATCGAGGAGCTCCTACAATGAGCAGTTCTTC. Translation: CASRLSRSSYNEQFF.

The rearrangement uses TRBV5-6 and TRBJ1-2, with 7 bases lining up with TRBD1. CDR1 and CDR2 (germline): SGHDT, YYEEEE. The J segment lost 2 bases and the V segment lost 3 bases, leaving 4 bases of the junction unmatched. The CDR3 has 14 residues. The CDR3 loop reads CASSWTGENYGYTF. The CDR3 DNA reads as TGTGCCAGCAGCTGGACAGGAGAAAACTATGGCTACACCTTC.

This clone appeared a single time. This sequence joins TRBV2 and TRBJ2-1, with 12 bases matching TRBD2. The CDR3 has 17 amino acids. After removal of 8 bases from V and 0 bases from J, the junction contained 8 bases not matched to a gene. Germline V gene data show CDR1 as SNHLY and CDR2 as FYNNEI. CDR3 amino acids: CASGVSTSGGSYNEQFF. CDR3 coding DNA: TGTGCCAGCGGGGTGTCGACTAGCGGGGGCTCCTACAATGAGCAGTTCTTC.

Here the CDR3 reads CASSPSGGGADTQYF. The CDR3 bases are TGTGCCAGCAGTCCGAGCGGGGGGGGTGCAGATACGCAGTATTTT. The chain joins TRBV6-6 to TRBJ2-3; 10 nucleotides line up with TRBD2. Germline CDR1 and CDR2: MNHNY and SVGAGI (reference sequence). The CDR3 length is 15 residues. With 5 bases clipped from V and 4 bases from J, the junction kept 6 bases outside the gene matches.

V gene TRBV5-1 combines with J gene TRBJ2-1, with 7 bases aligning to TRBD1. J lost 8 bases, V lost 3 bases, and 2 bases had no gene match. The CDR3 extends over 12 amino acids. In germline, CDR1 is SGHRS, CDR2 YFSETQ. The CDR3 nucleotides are TGCGCCAGCAGCTATCAGGGGGATGAGCAGTTCTTC. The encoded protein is CASSYQGDEQFF.

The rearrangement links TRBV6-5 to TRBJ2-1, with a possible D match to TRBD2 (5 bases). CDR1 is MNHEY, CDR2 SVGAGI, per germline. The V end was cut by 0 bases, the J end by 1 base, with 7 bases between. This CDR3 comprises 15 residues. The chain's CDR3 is CASSYSSGSYNEQFF. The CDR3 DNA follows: TGTGCCAGCAGTTACTCGAGCGGATCCTACAATGAGCAGTTCTTC.

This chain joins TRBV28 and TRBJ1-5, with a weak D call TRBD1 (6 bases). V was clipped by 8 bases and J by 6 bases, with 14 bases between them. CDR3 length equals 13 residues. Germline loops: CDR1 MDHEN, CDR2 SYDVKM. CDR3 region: CASQRTGLQPQHF. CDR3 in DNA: TGTGCCAGCCAACGCACAGGGCTTCAGCCCCAGCATTTT. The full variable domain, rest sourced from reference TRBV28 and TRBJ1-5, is DVKVTQSSRYLVKRTGEKVFLECVQDMDHENMFWYRQDPGLGLRLIYFSYDVKMKEKGDIPEGYSVSREKKERFSLILESASTNQTSMYLCASQRTGLQPQHFGDGTRLSIL.

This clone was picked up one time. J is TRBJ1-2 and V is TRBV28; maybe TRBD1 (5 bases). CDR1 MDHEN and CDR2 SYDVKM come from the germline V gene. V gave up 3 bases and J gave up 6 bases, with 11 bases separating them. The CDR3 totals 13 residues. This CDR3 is CASSLFREHGYTF. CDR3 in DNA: TGTGCCAGCAGTTTGTTCAGGGAACATGGCTACACCTTC.